This passage covers 26 T cell receptor beta chains from one sample sequenced in a study of blood T cell repertoires in COVID-19. The table came from immunoSEQ multiplex PCR; TCRdb's copy has only in-frame clones and leaves some out. This sample has 15,000 to 20,000 clones, with 78% found just once. Sequenced material: peripheral blood. The source of these receptors is a man aged 60 to 75 with active or convalescent COVID-19.

J is TRBJ2-3 and V is TRBV4-1; maybe TRBD1 (7 bases). The germline V gene encodes CDR1 MGHRA and CDR2 YSYEKL. V lost 4 bases to trimming and J lost 2 bases, with 13 bases between them. The CDR3 is 15 amino acids. CDR3 bases: TGCGCCAGCAGCCGACAGGGAGGTGTCACAGATACGCAGTATTTT. Encoded protein: CASSRQGGVTDTQYF.

The rearrangement uses TRBV24-1 and TRBJ2-1; possible D gene TRBD1, 5 bases. Germline assignment: CDR1 KGHDR and CDR2 SFDVKD. V lost 4 bases and J lost 5, with 14 bases in between. The CDR3 totals 15 residues. The CDR3 region is CATSDPPRGHNEQFF. Here the CDR3 DNA reads TGTGCCACCAGTGACCCCCCTAGGGGCCACAATGAGCAGTTCTTC.

The chain employs TRBV5-6 and TRBJ1-4, with TRBD1 identical over 7 bases. This CDR3 region has 19 residues. Losses at the gene ends were 0 bases for V and 5 bases for J; bases not matched to a gene: 16. Per germline, CDR1 SGHDT and CDR2 YYEEEE. The CDR3 sequence is CASSLGGRDSGLRNEKLFF. The CDR3 coding sequence is TGTGCCAGCAGCTTGGGTGGCCGGGACAGTGGCTTAAGAAATGAAAAACTGTTTTTT.

The chain combines TRBV7-9 with TRBJ2-7; D is ambiguous. The CDR3 runs 14 residues. V was clipped by 5 bases and J by 0 bases, with 11 bases between them. Germline V gene lookup returns CDR1 SEHNR and CDR2 FQNEAQ (reference sequence). CDR3 nucleotides: TGTGCCAGCAGCCCATTCTCGGGCTCCTACGAGCAGTACTTC. Encoded protein: CASSPFSGSYEQYF.

The chain combines TRBV11-2 with TRBJ2-1; 13 bases are shared with TRBD2. V lost 5 bases to trimming and J lost 7 bases; unmatched junction nucleotides: 8. Germline V lookup: CDR1 SGHAT, CDR2 FQNNGV. This CDR3 comprises 16 residues. The CDR3 reads CASSPPGLAGVNEQFF. The CDR3 bases are TGTGCCAGCAGCCCACCAGGACTAGCGGGAGTAAATGAGCAGTTCTTC.

The gene calls are TRBV10-3 and TRBJ1-6; the D is unclear. The CDR3 runs 14 residues. Germline values: CDR1 ENHRY, CDR2 SYGVKD. V was shortened by 2 bases and J by 5 bases, with 7 bases between the two germline ends. CDR3 sequence: CAISEERDNSPLHF. CDR3 DNA: TGTGCCATCAGTGAGGAACGGGATAATTCACCCCTCCACTTT.

The V and J genes are TRBV9 and TRBJ2-7, with 8 positions matching TRBD2. The CDR3 is made up of 14 amino acids. Unmatched junction bases numbered 13, after V lost 8 bases and J lost 6 bases. Germline CDR1 and CDR2: SGDLS and YYNGEE. Here the CDR3 reads CASAPGLAGIEQYF. CDR3 DNA: TGTGCCAGTGCTCCCGGGCTAGCGGGTATCGAGCAGTACTTC.

The chain couples TRBV10-2 to TRBJ1-5; weak D call: TRBD1 (6 bases). The CDR3 spans 13 residues. Trimming left V 6 bases short and J 6 bases short, with 12 bases between. Germline loops: CDR1 WSHSY, CDR2 SAAADI. In nucleotides, the CDR3 is TGCGCCAGCAGCACCCAGGGGTCTCAGCCCCAGCATTTT. Amino acid sequence: CASSTQGSQPQHF.

V usage is TRBV19 and J usage is TRBJ1-5; D gene unclear. Per the germline V gene, CDR1 is LNHDA and CDR2 is SQIVND (reference sequence). The CDR3 has 16 residues. Trimming took 4 bases from V and 4 from J, leaving 17 bases between them. The CDR3 DNA sequence: TGTGCCAGTAGTACTGGACGGGAACGACCGAATCAGCCCCAGCATTTT. Translated, it gives CASSTGRERPNQPQHF.

This sequence joins TRBV6-6 and TRBJ1-3; D perhaps matches TRBD1 (6 bases). Trimming removed 2 bases at V and 8 bases at J, with 13 bases between. This CDR3 region has 14 residues. Germline V lookup: CDR1 MNHNY, CDR2 SVGAGI (reference sequence). Here the CDR3 reads CASSYPTEGDTIYF. As DNA, the CDR3 is TGTGCCAGCAGTTACCCGACTGAGGGGGACACCATATATTTT.

This clone was seen once. The rearrangement links TRBV28 to TRBJ1-2, with 7 bases identical to TRBD1. The CDR3 is made up of 14 amino acids. Germline V gene data show CDR1 as MDHEN and CDR2 as SYDVKM. V trimming: 6 bases; J trimming: 7 bases; junction bases outside the gene matches: 11. CDR3 in amino acids: CASSPNTGAGGYTF. Written as DNA, the CDR3 is TGTGCCAGCAGCCCAAATACAGGGGCGGGTGGCTACACCTTC.

This chain connects TRBV2 to TRBJ1-5, with D perhaps matching TRBD1 (5 bases). The germline CDR1 and CDR2 sequences are SNHLY and FYNNEI. The length of the CDR3 is 12 residues. V gave up 6 bases and J gave up 7 bases, with 10 bases separating them. DNA for the CDR3: TGTGCCAGCAGGGGGGGGACGCAGCCCCAGCATTTT. Encoded protein: CASRGGTQPQHF.

In this sample, this clone turned up once. The J gene is TRBJ2-2, the V gene TRBV28; TRBD1 aligns across 10 bases. With 6 bases clipped from V and 8 bases from J, the junction kept 9 bases outside the gene matches. This CDR3 has 15 residues. Germline V gene sequence: CDR1 MDHEN, CDR2 SYDVKM. The CDR3 reads CASSGTGANQGELFF. The CDR3 nucleotides are TGTGCCAGCAGCGGGACAGGGGCCAATCAGGGGGAGCTGTTTTTT.

V and J are TRBV6-5 and TRBJ1-2, with D possibly being TRBD1 (5 bases). Trimming shortened V by 6 bases and J by 6 bases, and 14 bases separated the two germline ends. This CDR3 has 13 amino acids. Germline V lookup: CDR1 MNHEY, CDR2 SVGAGI. CDR3 nucleotide sequence: TGTGCCAGCAGCTCAGGGTCCCCTCATGGCTACACCTTC. Encoded protein: CASSSGSPHGYTF.

CDR3 residues: CASSLRTASTDTQYF. CDR3 nucleotide sequence: TGCGCCAGCAGCTTACGGACAGCGAGCACAGATACGCAGTATTTT. The J gene is TRBJ2-3, the V gene TRBV5-1; the D gene is possibly TRBD1 (6 bases). Per the germline V gene, CDR1 is SGHRS and CDR2 is YFSETQ. The ends were cut back, 2 bases at V and 0 bases at J, with 10 bases in the middle. The CDR3 is made up of 15 amino acids.

J is TRBJ1-6 and V is TRBV11-2; 8 bases agree with TRBD1. Losses at the gene ends were 6 bases for V and 9 bases for J; bases not matched to a gene: 7. Germline V gene data show CDR1 as SGHAT and CDR2 as FQNNGV. The CDR3 is made up of 14 amino acids. The CDR3 spells CASRRQGSGSPLHF. Written as DNA, the CDR3 is TGTGCCAGCAGACGACAGGGGAGCGGTTCACCCCTCCACTTT.

Comment on this clone: This could be a read error, since a much larger clone is one nucleotide away. This rearrangement joins TRBV6-5 to TRBJ2-3, with 8 nucleotides matching TRBD2. The CDR3 covers 15 residues. Germline V gene lookup returns CDR1 MNHEY and CDR2 SVGAGI. V dropped 4 bases and J dropped 4; count of bases not matched to a gene: 7. The CDR3 sequence is CASSCTSGGSDTQYF. The CDR3 nucleotides read TGTGCCAGCAGTTGTACGAGCGGGGGTTCAGATACGCAGTATTTT.

The chain couples TRBV21-1 to TRBJ2-3; TRBD1, as called in the table, went unchecked against the DNA. TRBV21-1 is tagged as a pseudogene. The CDR3 loop spans 19 amino acids. In nucleotides, the CDR3 is TGTGCCAGCTACCAGAGGGGGCCGGACAGGGGCACGAACACAGATACGCAGTATTTT. Its protein is CASYQRGPDRGTNTDTQYF.

This chain connects TRBV4-1 to TRBJ2-5; a weak D match, TRBD1 (6 bases). CDR3 size: 14 residues. V was clipped by 0 bases and J by 3 bases, with 8 bases between them. Germline CDR1 is MGHRA and CDR2 is YSYEKL. Here the CDR3 DNA reads TGCGCCAGCAGCCAAGATTGGACAGAAGAGACCCAGTACTTC. As protein: CASSQDWTEETQYF.

CDR3 sequence: CATSSRGEKLFF. The CDR3 region has the DNA TGTGCCACCAGCTCAAGAGGCGAAAAACTGTTTTTT. V is TRBV15 and J is TRBJ1-4; D is ambiguous. The CDR3 runs to 12 residues. The germline gives CDR1 LNHNV, CDR2 YYDKDF (reference sequence). The V gene lost 5 bases and the J gene lost 8 bases, with 9 bases spanning the gap.

The chain carries TRBV7-9 and TRBJ2-7; 8 bases are a match to TRBD2. From germline, CDR1 is SEHNR and CDR2 FQNEAQ (reference sequence). The CDR3 is 13 residues long. V was pared by 4 bases and J by 3 bases, with 2 bases of the junction left unmatched. CDR3 coding DNA: TGTGCCAGCAGCTATACTAGCGGCTACGAGCAGTACTTC. Translated, it gives CASSYTSGYEQYF.

The chain joins TRBV7-8 to TRBJ2-1; 12 positions agree with TRBD2. CDR1 is SGHVS and CDR2 is FQNEAQ in the germline V gene. The CDR3 consists of 17 residues. With V trimmed by 2 bases and J by 3 bases, 5 bases remained unmatched. The CDR3 region is CASSLLLTSGGYNEQFF. The CDR3 bases are TGTGCCAGCAGCTTACTTTTGACTAGCGGGGGCTACAATGAGCAGTTCTTC.

V usage is TRBV2 and J usage is TRBJ1-1; D not resolved. This CDR3 is 13 amino acids long. CDR1 is SNHLY and CDR2 is FYNNEI in the germline V gene. The V gene lost 8 bases and the J gene lost 1 base, with 11 bases spanning the gap. The CDR3 sequence: CASFRDTNTEAFF. The CDR3 nucleotides are TGTGCCAGCTTCCGAGACACGAACACTGAAGCTTTCTTT.

This clone was counted between two and nine times. The chain combines TRBV2 with TRBJ1-3, with 11 bases aligning to TRBD1. After removal of 6 bases from V and 1 base from J, the junction contained 5 bases not matched to a gene. CDR3 length: 16 amino acids. Germline V lookup: CDR1 SNHLY, CDR2 FYNNEI. The CDR3 region has the DNA TGTGCCAGCAGGTTAGGGACAGGGGGTTCTGGAAACACCATATATTTT. This translates into CASRLGTGGSGNTIYF.

This clone was found once. This CDR3 is CASSDGTGANQPQHF. The CDR3 DNA sequence: TGTGCCAGCAGCGACGGGACAGGCGCCAATCAGCCCCAGCATTTT. This chain uses TRBV9 with TRBJ1-5, with 8 bases lining up with TRBD1. There are 15 residues in the CDR3. The V segment lost 3 bases and the J segment 3 bases; nucleotides outside the gene matches: 5. Germline CDR1 reads SGDLS; CDR2 reads YYNGEE.

The chain carries TRBV5-1 and TRBJ2-1, with TRBD2 identical over 8 bases. V lost 2 bases, J lost 0 bases, and 4 bases stayed unmatched. The CDR3 runs to 16 residues. From germline, CDR1 is SGHRS and CDR2 YFSETQ. CDR3: CASSLAGELSYNEQFF. CDR3 bases: TGCGCCAGCAGCTTAGCGGGAGAACTCTCCTACAATGAGCAGTTCTTC.